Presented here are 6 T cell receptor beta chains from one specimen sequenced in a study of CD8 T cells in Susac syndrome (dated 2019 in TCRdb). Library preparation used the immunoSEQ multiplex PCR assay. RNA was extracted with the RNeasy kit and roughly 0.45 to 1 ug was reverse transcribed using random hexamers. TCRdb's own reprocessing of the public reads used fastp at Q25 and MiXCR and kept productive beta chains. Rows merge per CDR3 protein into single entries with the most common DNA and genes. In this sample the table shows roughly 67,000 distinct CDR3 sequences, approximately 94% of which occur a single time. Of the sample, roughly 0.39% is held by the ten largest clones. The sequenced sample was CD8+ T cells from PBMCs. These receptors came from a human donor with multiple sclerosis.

CDR3 region: CAISVVGGHTGELFF. The CDR3 bases are TGTGCCATCAGTGTGGTGGGGGGCCACACCGGGGAGCTGTTTTTT. The chain combines TRBV10-3 with TRBJ2-2; D tentatively reads TRBD1 or TRBD2 (6 bases each). CDR3 length equals 15 residues. Germline V lookup: CDR1 ENHRY, CDR2 SYGVKD. Trimming shortened V by 4 bases and J by 3 bases, and 12 bases separated the two germline ends.

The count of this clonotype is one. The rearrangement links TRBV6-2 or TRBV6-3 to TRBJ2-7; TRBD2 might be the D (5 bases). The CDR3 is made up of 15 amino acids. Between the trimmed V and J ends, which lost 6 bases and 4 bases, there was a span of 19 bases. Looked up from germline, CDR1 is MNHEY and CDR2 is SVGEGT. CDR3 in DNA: TGTGCCAGCAGCCGTCCCATGGGCAGGACTTACGAGCAGTACTTC. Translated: CASSRPMGRTYEQYF.

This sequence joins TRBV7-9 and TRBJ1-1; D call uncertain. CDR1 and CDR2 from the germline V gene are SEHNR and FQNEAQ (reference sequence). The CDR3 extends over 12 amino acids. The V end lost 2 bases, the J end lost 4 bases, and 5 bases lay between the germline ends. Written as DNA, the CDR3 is TGTGCCAGCAGCTTAAGTTCCACTGAAGCTTTCTTT. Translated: CASSLSSTEAFF.

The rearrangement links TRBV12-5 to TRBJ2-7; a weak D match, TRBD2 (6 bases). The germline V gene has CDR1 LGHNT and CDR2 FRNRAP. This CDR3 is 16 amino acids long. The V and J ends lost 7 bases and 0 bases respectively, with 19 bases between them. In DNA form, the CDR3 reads TGTGCTAGTGCCCTGGGGGGTAGCGGTAGCTCCTACGAGCAGTACTTC. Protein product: CASALGGSGSSYEQYF. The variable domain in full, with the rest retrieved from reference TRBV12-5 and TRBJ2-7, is DARVTQTPRHKVTEMGQEVTMRCQPILGHNTVFWYRQTMMQGLELLAYFRNRAPLDDSGMPKDRFSAEMPDATLATLKIQPSEPRDSAVYFCASALGGSGSSYEQYFGPGTRLTVT.

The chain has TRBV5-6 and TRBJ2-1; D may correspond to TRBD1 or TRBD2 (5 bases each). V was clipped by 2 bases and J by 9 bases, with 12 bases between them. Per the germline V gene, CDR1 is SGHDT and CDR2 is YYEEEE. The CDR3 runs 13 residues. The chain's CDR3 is CASSFRDPSEQFF. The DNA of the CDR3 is TGTGCCAGCAGCTTTCGGGACCCAAGTGAGCAGTTCTTC.

The CDR3 loop is CASSGRGREDTQYF. The DNA of the CDR3 is TGCGCCAGTTCGGGGCGGGGTCGGGAAGATACGCAGTATTTT. The J gene is TRBJ2-3, the V gene TRBV4-3; D might be TRBD2 (6 bases). CDR3 length: 14 residues. Trimming took off 9 bases at V and 5 bases at J, with 18 bases between the two ends. Germline assignment: CDR1 LGHNA and CDR2 YSLEER.